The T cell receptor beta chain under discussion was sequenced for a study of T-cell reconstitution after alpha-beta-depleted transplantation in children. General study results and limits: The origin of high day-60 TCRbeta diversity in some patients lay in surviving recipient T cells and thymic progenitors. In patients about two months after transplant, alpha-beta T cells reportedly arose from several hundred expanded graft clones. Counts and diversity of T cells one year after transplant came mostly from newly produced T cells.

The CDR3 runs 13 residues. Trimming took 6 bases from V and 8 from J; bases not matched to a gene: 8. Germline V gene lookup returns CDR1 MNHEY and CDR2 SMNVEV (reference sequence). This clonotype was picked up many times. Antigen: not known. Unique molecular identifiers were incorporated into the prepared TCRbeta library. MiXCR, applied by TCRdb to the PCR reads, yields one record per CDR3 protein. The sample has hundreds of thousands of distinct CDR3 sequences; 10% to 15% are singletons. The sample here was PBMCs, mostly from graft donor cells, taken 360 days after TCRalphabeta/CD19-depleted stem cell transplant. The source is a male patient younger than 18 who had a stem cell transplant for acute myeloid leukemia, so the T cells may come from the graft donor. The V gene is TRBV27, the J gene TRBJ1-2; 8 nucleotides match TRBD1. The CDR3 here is CASSGQGDRGYTF. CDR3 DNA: TGTGCCAGCAGCGGACAGGGAGATCGAGGCTACACCTTC.